A single T cell receptor (beta chain) is shown here with its context. Its antigen remains unknown. These data are taken from a study of shared clonotypes between healthy human individuals. The run depth of the assay was deep. Sequencing used immunoSEQ multiplex PCR; TCRdb keeps in-frame clones, though not all of them. The sample lists about a million clones, about 70% occurring once. The donor population consisted of healthy HIV-negative adults with no recent acute infections or vaccinations. Subsets obtained from CD4+ cells comprised CD45RA+ naive and CD45RA-negative memory cells. Broader study findings: Enrolling few donors narrowed the genetic and exposure-history diversity that was represented.

This TCR derives from a man aged 18 to 30 in good health. The material sequenced was memory CD4+ T cells sorted from blood. Regarding subset: CD45RA-negative fraction.

This CDR3 reads CATPTSGTGEQYF. CDR3 DNA sequence: TGTGCCACCCCGACTAGCGGAACGGGCGAGCAGTACTTC. The rearrangement joins TRBV2 to TRBJ2-7; 9 bases align to TRBD2. V dropped 10 bases and J dropped 6; count of bases not matched to a gene: 10. Germline V CDR1 and CDR2: SNHLY, FYNNEI. The CDR3 has 13 amino acids.